This TCR beta chain was sequenced for a study of T cells after posttransplantation cyclophosphamide. Repertoires were generated with immunoSEQ multiplex PCR, while TCRdb's copy carries only in-frame clones and drops some. Of some 61,000 clones in the sample, 90% to 95% are singletons; the top ten hold about 3.1%. The germline V gene encodes CDR1 MGHRA and CDR2 YSYEKL. Trimming took 0 bases from V and 5 from J, leaving 13 bases between them. The CDR3 is 15 amino acids. General study results and limits: Recipient CMV seropositivity and CMV reactivation strongly tracked TRB clonality.

With regard to this clone: Its target is unknown.

Material: PBMCs. The TCR sequence derives from a woman in her thirties in good health and a related stem cell transplant donor. The chain recombines TRBV4-1 with TRBJ1-1; D unclear. CDR3 residues: CASSQDEERRTEAFF. CDR3 DNA sequence: TGCGCCAGCAGCCAAGATGAGGAGAGACGGACTGAAGCTTTCTTT.